This record concerns one T cell receptor (beta chain) sequence. Its antigen remains unidentified. In the PCR, 60 Vbeta and 13 Jbeta primers were used. Clones were read by immunoSEQ multiplex PCR, and TCRdb kept only the in-frame ones, dropping some. The sample includes 120,000 to 150,000 clones, approximately 83% of them seen just once. Germline loops: CDR1 MNHEY, CDR2 SMNVEV (reference sequence). The CDR3 runs to 14 residues. Trimming cost V 5 bases and J 7 bases, with 15 bases left between them. This specimen comes from a study of cytomegalovirus exposure and HLA in healthy donors. Study-level points and caveats: Judged likely to be a sequencing artifact was a cluster of highly shared sequence variants.

This sequence originates from a male donor in good health and CMV-seronegative. Material for sequencing was PBMCs. The chain employs TRBV27 and TRBJ1-5; the D gene is possibly TRBD1 (5 bases). In DNA, the CDR3 is TGTGCCAGCAGTAATCAGGGATCAGGGCAGCCCCAGCATTTT. Its translation is CASSNQGSGQPQHF.